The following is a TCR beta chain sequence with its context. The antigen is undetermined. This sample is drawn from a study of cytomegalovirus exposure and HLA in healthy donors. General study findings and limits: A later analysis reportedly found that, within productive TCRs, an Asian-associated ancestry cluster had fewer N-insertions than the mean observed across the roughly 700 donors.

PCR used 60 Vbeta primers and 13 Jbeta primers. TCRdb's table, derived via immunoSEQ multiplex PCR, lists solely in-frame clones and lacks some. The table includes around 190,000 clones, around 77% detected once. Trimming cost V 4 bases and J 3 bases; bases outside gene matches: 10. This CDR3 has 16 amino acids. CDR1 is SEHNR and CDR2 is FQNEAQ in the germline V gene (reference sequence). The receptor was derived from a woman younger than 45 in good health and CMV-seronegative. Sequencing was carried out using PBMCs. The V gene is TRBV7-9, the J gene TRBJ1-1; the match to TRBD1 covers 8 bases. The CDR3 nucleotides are TGTGCCAGCAGCTGGACAGGGCCACCTCTGGACACTGAAGCTTTCTTT. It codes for CASSWTGPPLDTEAFF.